This T cell receptor beta chain came from a study of identical twins. Germline V CDR1 and CDR2: DFQATT, SNEGSKA (reference sequence). The germline V and J ends were trimmed by 6 bases and 11 bases, with 23 bases remaining between them. This CDR3 contains 13 residues. Donors uniformly comprised healthy Caucasians. This clonotype was picked up a small number of times. TCRdb re-called the 5' RACE reads through MiXCR, storing one row per CDR3 protein. This repertoire shows around 530,000 distinct CDR3 sequences, roughly 15% found once; its top ten account for around 0.4%. Another study also made use of these data, one on yellow fever vaccine responses in identical twins.

This TCR was recovered from a young woman in good health. Sequenced material: CD4+ T cells sorted from blood. The chain links TRBV20-1 to TRBJ2-7; tentatively, D is TRBD1 or TRBD2 (5 bases each). The CDR3 protein is CSATAPGTPSEYV. CDR3 in DNA: TGCAGTGCCACGGCGCCCGGGACCCCGAGTGAGTACGTC.